The rows below give T cell receptor beta chains drawn from one sample of a study of blood T cell repertoires in COVID-19. Generated by immunoSEQ multiplex PCR, the TCRdb table keeps only in-frame clones and is missing some. The table has a few hundred thousand clones, roughly four fifths seen once. Sequencing used PBMCs or T cells enriched from blood (not recorded which). The receptors here all came from a woman aged 55 to 70 who had recovered from COVID-19. The CDR3 runs from the conserved cysteine through the conserved F or W. Each record gives: clone size, J gene, D gene, V gene, CDR3 DNA, CDR3 protein. D genes are given only for firm matches. For some rows the clone size is stated as once, few or many, or as a class when expanded; others skip it.

>.|TRBJ1-1|TRBD1|TRBV2
TGTGCCACTGGACAGGGGGCGCTGGACACTGAAGCTTTCTTT
CATGQGALDTEAFF
>once|TRBJ2-3|.|TRBV12-3/TRBV12-4
TGTGCCAGCAGTTTACTAGGGAGAGATACGCAGTATTTT
CASSLLGRDTQYF
>.|TRBJ2-7|.|TRBV20-1
TGCAGTGCTAGTCGGGGGAGGAGCTCCTACGAGCAGTACTTC
CSASRGRSSYEQYF
>.|TRBJ1-6|.|TRBV29-1
TGCAGCGTTGCCGAGGGCGGGGACTCACCCCTCCACTTT
CSVAEGGDSPLHF
>.|TRBJ2-1|TRBD2|TRBV4-1
TGCGCCAGCAGCCGGTGGTGGACTAGCGGGAGTGATGAGCAGTTCTTC
CASSRWWTSGSDEQFF
>.|TRBJ2-3|.|TRBV4-3
TGCGCCAGCAGCCAAGACCGGGGGAGCACAGATACGCAGTATTTT
CASSQDRGSTDTQYF
>.|TRBJ2-1|.|TRBV12-5
TGTGCTAGTGGTTTGGTTAGCGGCTGGTACAATGAGCAGTTCTTC
CASGLVSGWYNEQFF
>.|TRBJ2-5|.|TRBV19
TGTGCCAGTAGTATCGCGGGGGCTGGCGGGGAGACCCAGTACTTC
CASSIAGAGGETQYF
>.|TRBJ2-3|TRBD2|TRBV18
TGTGCCAGCTCACCCCCGAACGGGGGGACGCAGTATTTT
CASSPPNGGTQYF
>.|TRBJ2-2|TRBD2|TRBV5-6
TGTGCCAGCAGCCAACTAGCGGAGTCGAACACCGGGGAGCTGTTTTTT
CASSQLAESNTGELFF
>.|TRBJ2-7|.|TRBV18
TGTGCCAGCTCACCCGCACCCGGCGAGCAGTACTTC
CASSPAPGEQYF
>.|TRBJ2-3|.|TRBV4-3
TGCGCCAGCAGCCTTTGGCGGGCCCTACGATCAGATACGCAGTATTTT
CASSLWRALRSDTQYF
>.|TRBJ2-3|TRBD2|TRBV6-2/TRBV6-3
TGTGCCAGCAGTTACAGCCTAGCGGGGGGTCGCACAGATACGCAGTATTTT
CASSYSLAGGRTDTQYF
>.|TRBJ2-7|.|TRBV5-5
TGTGCCAGCAGCTTATCCCCTGGGCGGGACTCCTACGAGCAGTACTTC
CASSLSPGRDSYEQYF
>.|TRBJ2-7|.|TRBV27
TGTGCCAGCACTTTGGCTGTCGGGAGCTCCTACGAGCAGTACTTC
CASTLAVGSSYEQYF
>.|TRBJ1-5|.|TRBV5-8
TGTGCCAGCAGCTTGGATTTCGGCAGGGATTCCGCTGAGCCCCAGCATTTT
CASSLDFGRDSAEPQHF
>.|TRBJ2-1|.|TRBV11-2
TGTGCCAGCAGCCAGACTAGCAGGGGTGAGCAGTTCTTC
CASSQTSRGEQFF
>few|TRBJ1-1|.|TRBV9
TGTGCCAGCAGCCCCCGCGGGGGGGGAACTGAAGCTTTCTTT
CASSPRGGGTEAFF
>once|TRBJ2-1|.|TRBV11-3
TGTGCCAGCAGCTTTTCCGTGGGGGGAGCCTACAATGAGCAGTTCTTC
CASSFSVGGAYNEQFF
>.|TRBJ2-3|TRBD2|TRBV10-3
TGTGCCATCAGCCCCGGGACTAGCCCAGATACGCAGTATTTT
CAISPGTSPDTQYF
>few|TRBJ2-3|TRBD2|TRBV9
TGTGCCAGCAGCGCCGGACTTAGCGGGGGGGGCACAGATACGCAGTATTTT
CASSAGLSGGGTDTQYF
>.|TRBJ1-2|TRBD1|TRBV12-5
TGTGCTAGTGGTTTGCCCCAGGGGGTTGGTGGCTACACCTTC
CASGLPQGVGGYTF
>.|TRBJ1-2|.|TRBV15
TGTGCCACCAGCAGAGTTAGACGGGACTCTAACTATGGCTACACCTTC
CATSRVRRDSNYGYTF
>.|TRBJ2-3|.|TRBV19
TGTGCCAGTAGTATAGGACATCTTGGTGGGACAGATACGCAGTATTTT
CASSIGHLGGTDTQYF
>.|TRBJ1-1|.|TRBV6-5
TGTGCCACCCGAAGTAAGACACCTGAAGCTTTCTTT
CATRSKTPEAFF
>.|TRBJ2-1|TRBD2|TRBV3-1/TRBV3-2
TGTGCCAGCAGCCCTAGCGGGAGTCGGAATGAGCAGTTCTTC
CASSPSGSRNEQFF
>few|TRBJ2-7|.|TRBV6-5
TGTGCCAGCAGTCACCGACAGGTCCCATACGAGCAGTACTTC
CASSHRQVPYEQYF
>.|TRBJ1-4|.|TRBV4-1
TGCGCCAGCAGCTCCCCGGGGTTCCGGGAAAAACTGTTTTTT
CASSSPGFREKLFF
>.|TRBJ1-2|.|TRBV30
TGTGCCTGGAGTTTTCCCGTCGGGGGACCTAGGAACTATGGCTACACCTTC
CAWSFPVGGPRNYGYTF
>.|TRBJ1-2|.|TRBV3-1/TRBV3-2
TGTGCCAGCAGCCAAGGAAGCAGGGGCTATGGCTACACCTTC
CASSQGSRGYGYTF
>.|TRBJ2-3|TRBD1|TRBV18
TGTGCCAGCTCACCGCCCGGGGGACAGGGACTATTCGGCACAGATACGCAGTATTTT
CASSPPGGQGLFGTDTQYF
>once|TRBJ2-5|TRBD1|TRBV11-2
TGTGCCAGCAGCCCGACCCGAACAGGGGGCGGGGAGACCCAGTACTTC
CASSPTRTGGGETQYF
>.|TRBJ2-7|TRBD1|TRBV6-2/TRBV6-3
TGTGCCAGCAGTTTGGGACAGGGGGATACCTACGAGCAGTACTTC
CASSLGQGDTYEQYF
>.|TRBJ1-4|.|TRBV9
TGTGCCAGCAGCGGCGGGGGAGAATTTAATGAAAAACTGTTTTTT
CASSGGGEFNEKLFF
>.|TRBJ1-1|.|TRBV7-8
TGTGCCAGCAGCTTAGCGGGACAAGGAGGTACTGAAGCTTTCTTT
CASSLAGQGGTEAFF
>.|TRBJ2-1|TRBD1|TRBV5-8
TGTGCCAGCAGCTTGGGGACAGGGAGGTACAATGAGCAGTTCTTC
CASSLGTGRYNEQFF
>.|TRBJ2-7|TRBD2|TRBV10-1
TGCGCCAGCAGTGAGGGAACTAGCGGCGTCTACGAGCAGTACTTC
CASSEGTSGVYEQYF
>.|TRBJ2-5|TRBD2|TRBV5-4
TGTGCCAGCAGCAACCCGGTGGGCGGGGGGGGACGTTTTGGGACCCAGTACTTC
CASSNPVGGGGRFGTQYF
>.|TRBJ1-2|.|TRBV2
TGTGCCAGCAGTGAAGCGGGTCCGGGAAACTATGGCTACACCTTC
CASSEAGPGNYGYTF
>.|TRBJ2-5|.|TRBV7-2
TGTGCCAGCAGCTTAGAGGCGGGATCCTACGAGACCCAGTACTTC
CASSLEAGSYETQYF
>.|TRBJ2-1|TRBD2|TRBV2
TGTGCCAGCAGTAAAGTAGCGGGGTATAATGAGCAGTTCTTC
CASSKVAGYNEQFF
>once|TRBJ1-5|TRBD1|TRBV10-3
TGTGCCATCAGTGGGACAGGGGGCAATCAGCCCCAGCATTTT
CAISGTGGNQPQHF
>.|TRBJ1-2|.|TRBV18
TGTGCCAGCTCACCAGGGGCGAGCCTAGCTAACTATGGCTACACCTTC
CASSPGASLANYGYTF
>.|TRBJ2-2|.|TRBV18
TGTGCCAGCTCATCACGACAGGTCGATAACACCGGGGAGCTGTTTTTT
CASSSRQVDNTGELFF
>few|TRBJ2-3|.|TRBV19
TGTGCCAGTAGTTTCAATACTGGTACGCAGTATTTT
CASSFNTGTQYF
>once|TRBJ2-5|TRBD2|TRBV5-1
TGCGCCAGCAGCTTGGCGGGGGGACAAGAGACCCAGTACTTC
CASSLAGGQETQYF
>.|TRBJ2-7|.|TRBV3-1/TRBV3-2
TGTGCCAGCAGCCGTGGAGGGGGGGGCTACTACGAGCAGTACTTC
CASSRGGGGYYEQYF
>.|TRBJ2-5|.|TRBV7-9
TGTGCCAGCAGGAGGGAGAGCGGGACCCAGTACTTC
CASRRESGTQYF
>.|TRBJ2-2|TRBD2|TRBV3-1/TRBV3-2
TGTGCCAGCAGCCAAATTAGCGGGTTTACCGGGGAGCTGTTTTTT
CASSQISGFTGELFF
>few|TRBJ2-1|TRBD2|TRBV2
TGTGCCAGCAGCACTAGCGTTGCCTACAATGAGCAGTTCTTC
CASSTSVAYNEQFF
>.|TRBJ2-7|TRBD1|TRBV6-5
TGTGCCAGCAGTTTCGGGACAGGGGATCCCGAGCAGTACTTC
CASSFGTGDPEQYF
>.|TRBJ2-3|.|TRBV9
TGTGCCAGCAGCGTAGTCCCGGGAGTTGATACGCAGTATTTT
CASSVVPGVDTQYF
>few|TRBJ1-2|.|TRBV30
TGTGCCTGGAGTGTACAGGGTGGCTATGGCTACACCTTC
CAWSVQGGYGYTF
>.|TRBJ1-1|.|TRBV12-3/TRBV12-4
TGTGCCAGCAGTTTTGGGGTCGGGGTAGCTTTCTTT
CASSFGVGVAFF
>.|TRBJ1-2|TRBD1|TRBV5-4
TGTGCCAGCAGCTCCCGGGACAGCCGTTATAAGGGCTACACCTTC
CASSSRDSRYKGYTF
>.|TRBJ1-2|.|TRBV28
TGTGCCAGTGCGGCGAGCTATGGCTACACCTTC
CASAASYGYTF